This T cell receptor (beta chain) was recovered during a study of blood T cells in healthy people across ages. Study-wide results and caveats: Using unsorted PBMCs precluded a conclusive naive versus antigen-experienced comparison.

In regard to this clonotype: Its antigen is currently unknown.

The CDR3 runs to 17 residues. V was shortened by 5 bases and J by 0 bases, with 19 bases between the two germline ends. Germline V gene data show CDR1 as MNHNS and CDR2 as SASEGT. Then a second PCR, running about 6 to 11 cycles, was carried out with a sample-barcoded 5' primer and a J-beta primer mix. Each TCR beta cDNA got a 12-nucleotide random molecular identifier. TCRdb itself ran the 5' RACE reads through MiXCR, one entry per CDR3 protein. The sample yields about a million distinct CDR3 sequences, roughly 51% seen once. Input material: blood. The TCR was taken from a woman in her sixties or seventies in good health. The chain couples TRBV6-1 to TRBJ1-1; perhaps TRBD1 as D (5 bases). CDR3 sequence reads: CASSRPWGGRMNTEAFF. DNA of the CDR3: TGTGCCAGCAGTCGGCCTTGGGGCGGGCGCATGAACACTGAAGCTTTCTTT.